This record covers a single TCR beta chain. The antigen is unknown. This sample was taken from a study of tumor-infiltrating lymphocytes in primary liver carcinoma. Study details: Tumors measured roughly 4 to 10 cm and were stage T1-T3 N0M0.

The CDR3 loop spans 16 amino acids. Trimming shortened V by 0 bases and J by 4 bases, and 15 bases separated the two germline ends. CDR1 is SGHAT, CDR2 FQDESV, per germline (reference sequence). TCR beta cDNA was reverse-transcribed from about 500 ng of total RNA. The reaction used a constant-region primer and ProtoScript II reverse transcriptase. Employing slightly modified ARM-PCR, three nested multiplex PCR rounds were run, and these gave rise to the TCR beta libraries. Use of TRBV1-TRBV30 forward primers with a C-beta reverse primer characterized the first two PCR rounds, which lasted ten to eleven cycles each. MiXCR, applied by TCRdb to the multiplex PCR reads, yields one record per CDR3 protein. The table records 250,000 to 400,000 distinct CDR3 sequences, 65% of them present only once. Regarding the study as a whole: Bulk unsorted material prevented CD4+ and CD8+ repertoire comparison. Among the pair types, tumor region pairs showed more overlap than tumor-adjacent and tumor-blood pairs.

Germline DNA was also extracted, and blood RNA was taken from unsorted whole blood. This rearrangement joins TRBV11-1 to TRBJ1-1, with D hard to call. The source is a man in his forties with primary liver carcinoma and hepatitis B virus infection. The sequenced material came from peripheral blood. This CDR3 reads CASSLATRGMSTEAFF. The CDR3, as DNA: TGTGCCAGCAGCTTAGCGACCCGGGGAATGAGCACTGAAGCTTTCTTT.